These 14 T cell receptor beta chains originate from one sample sequenced in a study of blood T cells in healthy people across ages (dated by TCRdb to between 2015 and 2016). The library was prepared using 5' RACE. The sequencer listed for this sample is Illumina HiSeq 2500. A second PCR of roughly 7 to 11 cycles was performed with a sample-barcoded 5' primer and a J-beta primer mix. TCRdb reworked the public reads: Q25 trimming with fastp, MiXCR clone assembly, productive beta chains retained. For every CDR3 protein sequence, its rows merge into one entry that carries the most common genes and DNA. This sample has about 930,000 distinct CDR3 sequences in its table, and 25% to 35% of those were observed once. Jointly, the top ten make up approximately 10% of the sample. The same sample was also studied in work on T cells of mothers and their children.

Sequenced: blood. These receptor sequences come from a woman aged 40-49 years in good health.

The table lists this clonotype with many counts. This rearrangement joins TRBV27 to TRBJ2-1, with a tentative D call TRBD2 (5 bases). Germline CDR1 is MNHEY and CDR2 is SMNVEV (reference sequence). The CDR3 has 15 residues. The V end lost 5 bases, the J end lost 6 bases, and 17 bases lay between the germline ends. In DNA, the CDR3 is TGTGCCAGCAGTGAGGGATTTCCGGCCGGCAATGAGCAGTTCTTC. Translating it yields CASSEGFPAGNEQFF.

The chain links TRBV3-1 to TRBJ2-7; 13 positions agree with TRBD2. After removal of 0 bases from V and 3 bases from J, the junction contained 11 bases not matched to a gene. Germline loops: CDR1 LGHDT, CDR2 YNNKEL (reference sequence). The CDR3 spans 19 residues. Written as DNA, the CDR3 is TGTGCCAGCAGCCAAGATTTACTAGCGGGGGGGCAAGGGAGCTACGAGCAGTACTTC. Translation: CASSQDLLAGGQGSYEQYF.

This clonotype was found many times. The chain carries TRBV9 and TRBJ1-6; no definite D call. Trimming left V 0 bases short and J 5 bases short, with 9 bases between. Germline V lookup: CDR1 SGDLS, CDR2 YYNGEE. The CDR3 length is 15 residues. CDR3 amino acids: CASSVGGGDNSPLHF. As DNA, the CDR3 is TGTGCCAGCAGCGTAGGGGGTGGCGATAATTCACCCCTCCACTTT.

This clonotype has a handful of counts. This chain links TRBV28 with TRBJ1-1; weak D call: TRBD1 (6 bases). The CDR3 runs to 11 residues. Germline CDR1 reads MDHEN; CDR2 reads SYDVKM. V was trimmed by 8 bases and J by 8 bases, leaving 12 bases between them. Here the CDR3 reads CASRIQGEAFF. DNA for the CDR3: TGTGCCAGCCGAATTCAGGGGGAAGCTTTCTTT.

This clonotype was observed at least ten times. V is TRBV7-2 and J is TRBJ2-7, with D unclear. Germline V CDR1 and CDR2: SGHTA, FQGNSA. CDR3 length: 13 amino acids. Trimming pared 3 bases from V and 5 bases from J, leaving 11 bases between. The CDR3, as DNA: TGTGCCAGCAGCTTGGGCCGTAGGGACGAGCAGTACTTC. Its protein product is CASSLGRRDEQYF.

The chain has TRBV7-2 and TRBJ1-5; possibly TRBD1 for D (5 bases). The germline V gene encodes CDR1 SGHTA and CDR2 FQGNSA. The germline V and J ends were trimmed by 3 bases and 3 bases, with 9 bases remaining between them. The CDR3 sequence is 14 residues long. This CDR3 reads CASSFMTDNQPQHF. The CDR3, as DNA: TGTGCCAGCAGCTTCATGACAGACAATCAGCCCCAGCATTTT.

This chain connects TRBV6-6 to TRBJ2-7; the D gene is possibly TRBD1 (5 bases). CDR1 and CDR2 from the germline V gene are MNHNY and SVGAGI (reference sequence). The CDR3 runs 15 residues. V lost 3 bases and J lost 5, with 17 bases in between. The CDR3 loop reads CASSYLSRVADEQYF. The CDR3, as DNA: TGTGCCAGCAGTTATCTGAGCAGGGTGGCCGACGAGCAGTACTTC.

This clonotype was seen repeatedly, ten times or more. The J gene is TRBJ2-1, the V gene TRBV10-3, with 14 nucleotides matching TRBD2. Germline V lookup: CDR1 ENHRY, CDR2 SYGVKD. With V trimmed by 6 bases and J by 7 bases, 2 bases remained unmatched. The CDR3 runs to 14 residues. In DNA, the CDR3 is TGTGCCATCAGCGGACTAGCGGGGGGTAATGAGCAGTTCTTC. The encoded protein is CAISGLAGGNEQFF.

The sample holds a few counts of this clonotype. The chain combines TRBV6-5 with TRBJ1-1; 7 nucleotides agree with TRBD1. V trimming: 6 bases; J trimming: 9 bases; junction bases outside the gene matches: 7. The CDR3 loop spans 12 amino acids. Germline CDR1 is MNHEY and CDR2 is SVGAGI. CDR3 DNA sequence: TGTGCCAGCAGCCGCCGGGACAGAAAAGCTTTCTTT. Translation gives CASSRRDRKAFF.

The rearrangement links TRBV6-2 or TRBV6-3 to TRBJ1-3; D perhaps matches TRBD1 (6 bases). The V end lost 8 bases, the J end lost 4 bases, and 21 bases lay between the germline ends. The CDR3 loop spans 16 amino acids. Germline CDR1 reads MNHEY; CDR2 reads SVGEGT. This chain's CDR3 is CASGGPHPGQGNTIYF. CDR3 sequence (DNA): TGTGCCAGCGGAGGACCGCATCCGGGACAAGGAAACACCATATATTTT.

The chain couples TRBV7-9 to TRBJ2-7, with 9 nucleotides matching TRBD2. The CDR3 totals 15 residues. V lost 1 base and J lost 4; bases outside the gene matches: 5. CDR1 is SEHNR and CDR2 is FQNEAQ in the germline V gene (reference sequence). CDR3 loop: CASSLGEAGGYEQYF. CDR3 coding DNA: TGTGCCAGCAGCTTAGGAGAGGCGGGGGGGTACGAGCAGTACTTC. The whole variable domain, filled in from reference TRBV7-9 and TRBJ2-7, reads DTGVSQNPRHKITKRGQNVTFRCDPISEHNRLYWYRQTLGQGPEFLTYFQNEAQLEKSRLLSDRFSAERPKGSFSTLEIQRTEQGDSAMYLCASSLGEAGGYEQYFGPGTRLTVT.

The chain couples TRBV6-1 to TRBJ1-2, with 8 positions matching TRBD1. CDR3 length equals 14 residues. Per germline, CDR1 MNHNS and CDR2 SASEGT. The ends lost 1 base at V and 3 bases at J; junction bases unmatched: 1. The CDR3 sequence: CASSEEGQDYGYTF. The CDR3 coding sequence is TGTGCCAGCAGTGAAGAGGGACAGGACTATGGCTACACCTTC.

This clonotype was observed at least ten times. The chain couples TRBV29-1 to TRBJ2-7; the D is unclear. Trimming removed 6 bases at V and 6 bases at J, with 15 bases between. Germline V gene data show CDR1 as SQVTM and CDR2 as ANQGSEA. The CDR3 totals 12 residues. The CDR3 DNA is TGCAGCGTCCCCGGATGGGGTGGCGAGCAGTACTTC. Translating gives CSVPGWGGEQYF.

This clonotype was counted a few times. The chain is built from TRBV12-5 and TRBJ2-3; perhaps TRBD2 as D (5 bases). Germline CDR1 reads LGHNT; CDR2 reads FRNRAP. The CDR3 is 14 amino acids. Trimming left V 3 bases short and J 4 bases short, with 11 bases between. The CDR3 nucleotides read TGTGCTAGTGGTTTCGGGGAGTGGGCAGATACGCAGTATTTT. This sequence encodes CASGFGEWADTQYF.